A single sample gave rise to the 9 T cell receptor beta chains below, sequenced in a study of blood T cell repertoires in COVID-19. The repertoire was sequenced with immunoSEQ multiplex PCR; TCRdb's copy has only in-frame clones and lacks some. The sample lists 120,000 to 150,000 clones, roughly 84% occurring once. Source material: peripheral blood. All receptors come from a man aged 30 to 45 with COVID-19, enrolled during active disease.

V usage is TRBV11-2 and J usage is TRBJ1-4, with D possibly being TRBD1 (6 bases). Germline V gene data show CDR1 as SGHAT and CDR2 as FQNNGV. CDR3 size: 17 residues. V lost 5 bases to trimming and J lost 4 bases, with 20 bases between them. Here the CDR3 reads CASSRTDGRGGNEKLFF. CDR3 bases: TGTGCCAGCAGCCGAACCGACGGCAGGGGTGGTAATGAAAAACTGTTTTTT.

This chain connects TRBV7-2 to TRBJ2-5; unclear D gene. The germline gives CDR1 SGHTA, CDR2 FQGNSA. The germline V and J ends were trimmed by 4 bases and 0 bases, with 3 bases remaining between them. The length of the CDR3 is 12 residues. The CDR3 DNA reads as TGTGCCAGCAGCTCGTACCAAGAGACCCAGTACTTC. Protein: CASSSYQETQYF.

The chain employs TRBV7-8 and TRBJ2-1; 7 positions match TRBD2. In germline, CDR1 is SGHVS, CDR2 FQNEAQ. The ends lost 3 bases at V and 7 bases at J; junction bases unmatched: 15. CDR3 length: 17 residues. The CDR3 is CASSFLQVGTKGNEQFF. CDR3 sequence (DNA): TGTGCCAGCAGCTTTCTACAGGTGGGGACTAAGGGGAATGAGCAGTTCTTC.

The J gene is TRBJ1-1, the V gene TRBV6-5, with D maybe TRBD1 (5 bases). V lost 4 bases to trimming and J lost 4 bases, with 10 bases between them. Germline CDR1 reads MNHEY; CDR2 reads SVGAGI. This CDR3 comprises 13 residues. CDR3 protein: CASSSVGRTEAFF. Written as DNA, the CDR3 is TGTGCCAGCAGTTCCGTGGGGCGCACTGAAGCTTTCTTT.

The chain recombines TRBV6-5 with TRBJ1-4, with 7 bases that match TRBD1. Germline values: CDR1 MNHEY, CDR2 SVGAGI. J was trimmed by 3 bases and V by 4 bases; bases with no gene match: 2. The CDR3 length is 14 residues. This CDR3 is CASSLDRSNEKLFF. Here the CDR3 DNA reads TGTGCCAGCAGTTTGGACAGGTCTAATGAAAAACTGTTTTTT.

In this sample, this clone turned up a few times. The V gene is TRBV2, the J gene TRBJ1-5; a weak D match, TRBD1 (6 bases). V gave up 3 bases and J gave up 0 bases, with 9 bases separating them. CDR1 SNHLY and CDR2 FYNNEI come from the germline V gene. CDR3 length equals 15 residues. This chain's CDR3 is CASSEDRNSNQPQHF. The CDR3 DNA sequence: TGTGCCAGCAGTGAGGACAGAAATAGCAATCAGCCCCAGCATTTT. The entire variable domain, with the rest obtained from reference TRBV2 and TRBJ1-5, is as follows: EPEVTQTPSHQVTQMGQEVILRCVPISNHLYFYWYRQILGQKVEFLVSFYNNEISEKSEIFDDQFSVERPDGSNFTLKIRSTKLEDSAMYFCASSEDRNSNQPQHFGDGTRLSIL.

The chain carries TRBV19 and TRBJ2-1; 12 nucleotides agree with TRBD2. This CDR3 contains 15 residues. Germline lookup yields CDR1 LNHDA and CDR2 SQIVND (reference sequence). V was clipped by 5 bases and J by 8 bases; unmatched bases: 7. CDR3 sequence: CASSLGTSGSDEQFF. The CDR3 DNA sequence: TGTGCCAGTAGTCTGGGGACTAGCGGGTCGGATGAGCAGTTCTTC.

The V and J genes are TRBV24-1 and TRBJ2-2, with 7 bases identical to TRBD1. The J segment lost 1 base and the V segment lost 3 bases, leaving 7 bases of the junction unmatched. The CDR3 consists of 17 residues. Germline values: CDR1 KGHDR, CDR2 SFDVKD. The DNA for the CDR3 is TGTGCCACCAGTGATCTCGGACAGGCGGGGAACACCGGGGAGCTGTTTTTT. Translation gives CATSDLGQAGNTGELFF.

The V and J genes are TRBV6-5 and TRBJ1-6; TRBD1 might be the D (5 bases). This CDR3 spans 16 amino acids. V was clipped by 0 bases and J by 8 bases, with 14 bases between them. Germline CDR1 MNHEY, CDR2 SVGAGI. CDR3 DNA: TGTGCCAGCAGTTACTCTTTCGGCCAGGGTGATTCACCCCTCCACTTT. This sequence encodes CASSYSFGQGDSPLHF.